This T cell receptor (beta chain) was sequenced during a study of siplizumab effects on memory and regulatory T cells. General study results and limits: Relative to controls at approximately 30%, mappable alloreactive CD4+ clones exhibited a mean Treg-derived proportion of over 60% with siplizumab. Apparently key alloresponse contributors, naive T cells also seemed more diverse than memory cells. Proliferating siplizumab-culture Tregs lacked confirmation of suppressive function. Siplizumab, the agent tested, significantly reduced alloreactive sequences traceable to unstimulated CD4+ memory cells.

V was clipped by 0 bases and J by 5 bases; unmatched bases: 7. The CDR3 is made up of 16 amino acids. Per germline, CDR1 MNHEY and CDR2 SVGAGI. TCRdb's copy holds only in-frame clones and misses some; the assay was immunoSEQ multiplex PCR. The repertoire consists of 90,000 to 140,000 clones, with more than 85% occurring once and the leading ten covering 0.32%. Regarding this clone: The antigen is undetermined.

The specimen sequenced was CD4+ T cells sorted from blood. The sequence was obtained from a human donor in good health. This chain links TRBV6-5 with TRBJ2-7, with TRBD2 identical over 10 bases. The chain's CDR3 is CASSYSTSGIVDEQYF. The CDR3 DNA follows: TGTGCCAGCAGTTACTCTACTAGCGGGATTGTGGACGAGCAGTACTTC.